This TCR beta chain was documented in a study of regulatory T cells in long-lasting Graves disease. Study results and caveats: The work looked only at peripheral blood and did not look at thyroid tissue. For persistent Graves' patients, TCR diversity was lower than for newly diagnosed ones.

Time point in this sample: newly diagnosed GD, antithyroid drugs for less than 3 months. There was RNA extracted from PBMCs, and the TCR library was made from it. This clonotype was seen only a few times. What it binds is unknown. V was trimmed by 3 bases and J by 6 bases, leaving 19 bases between them. The germline V gene has CDR1 MNHEY and CDR2 SVGEGT. This CDR3 has 16 residues. With iRepertoire HTBI primers and Arm-PCR of CDR3 regions, TCR beta libraries were built. TCRdb used MiXCR to reprocess the multiplex PCR reads, holding one entry per CDR3 protein. Of roughly 520,000 distinct CDR3 sequences in the sample, more than 10% were seen once. The sample was also linked to a second study, of T cells in Graves' hyperthyroidism and ophthalmopathy. According to that study: With the HTBI primer set, the TCR CDR3 went through a first round of RT-PCR.

The V and J genes are TRBV6-2 or TRBV6-3 and TRBJ2-3, with a tentative D call TRBD1 (6 bases). The starting material was peripheral blood mononuclear cells (PBMCs), obtained at new diagnosis, from a patient treated with antithyroid drugs. This sequence originates from a woman in her 30s with Graves disease. DNA of the CDR3: TGTGCCAGCAGTTATCTCAGGGGACCCGAAGCGGATACGCAGTATTTT. Amino acid sequence: CASSYLRGPEADTQYF.